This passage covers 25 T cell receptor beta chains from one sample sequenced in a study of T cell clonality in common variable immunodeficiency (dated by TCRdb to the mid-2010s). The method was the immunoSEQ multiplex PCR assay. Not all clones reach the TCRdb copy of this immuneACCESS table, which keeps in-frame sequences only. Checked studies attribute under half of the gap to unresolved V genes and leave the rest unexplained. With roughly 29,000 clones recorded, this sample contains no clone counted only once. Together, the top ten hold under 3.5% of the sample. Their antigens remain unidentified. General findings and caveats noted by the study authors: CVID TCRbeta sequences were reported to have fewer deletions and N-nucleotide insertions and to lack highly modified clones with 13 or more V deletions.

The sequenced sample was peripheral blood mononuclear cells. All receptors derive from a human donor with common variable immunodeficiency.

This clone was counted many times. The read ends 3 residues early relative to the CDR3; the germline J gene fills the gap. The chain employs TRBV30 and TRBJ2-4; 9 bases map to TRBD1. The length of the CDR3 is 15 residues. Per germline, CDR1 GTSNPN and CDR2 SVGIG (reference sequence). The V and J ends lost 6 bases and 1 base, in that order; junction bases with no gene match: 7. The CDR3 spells CACRDRVLAKNIQYF. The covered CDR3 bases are TGTGCCTGCCGGGACAGGGTGTTGGCCAAAAACATT.

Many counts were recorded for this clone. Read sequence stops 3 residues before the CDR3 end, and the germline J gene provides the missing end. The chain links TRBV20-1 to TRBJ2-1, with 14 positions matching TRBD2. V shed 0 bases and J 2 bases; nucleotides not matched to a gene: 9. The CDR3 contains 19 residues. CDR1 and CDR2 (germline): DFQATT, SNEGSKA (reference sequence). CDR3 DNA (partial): TGCAGTGCTAGAGATCTCCAGGGACTAGCGGGAGTAGCCTACAATGAG. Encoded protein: CSARDLQGLAGVAYNE. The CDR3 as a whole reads CSARDLQGLAGVAYNEQFF.

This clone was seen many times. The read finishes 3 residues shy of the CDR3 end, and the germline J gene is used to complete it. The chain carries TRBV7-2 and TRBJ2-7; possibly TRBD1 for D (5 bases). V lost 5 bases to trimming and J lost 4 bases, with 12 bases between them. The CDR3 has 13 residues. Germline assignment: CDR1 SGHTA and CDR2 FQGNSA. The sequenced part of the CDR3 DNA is TGTGCCAGCAGCGCCAGGGCTTTTTACGAG. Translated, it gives CASSARAFYE. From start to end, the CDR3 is CASSARAFYEQYF.

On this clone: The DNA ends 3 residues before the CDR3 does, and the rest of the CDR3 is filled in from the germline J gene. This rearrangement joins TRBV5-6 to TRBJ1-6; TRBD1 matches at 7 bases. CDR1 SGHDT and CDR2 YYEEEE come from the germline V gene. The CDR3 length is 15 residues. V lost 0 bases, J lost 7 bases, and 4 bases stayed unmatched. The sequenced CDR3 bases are TGTGCCAGCAGCTTGGAACAGGGGTGGAATTCACCC. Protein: CASSLEQGWNSP. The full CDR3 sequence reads CASSLEQGWNSPLHF.

The CDR3 DNA, read in part, is TGTGCCAGCAGCTTAGCCTGGACACCCTCTGGAAACACC. Translation: CASSLAWTPSGNT. The full CDR3 protein is CASSLAWTPSGNTIYF. The chain employs TRBV7-6 and TRBJ1-3, with TRBD1 as a possible D gene (5 bases). The CDR3 extends 3 residues past the end of the read, so its final part is completed from the germline J gene. This CDR3 contains 16 residues. Germline CDR1 and CDR2: SGHVS and FNYEAQ. Trimming stripped 0 bases from V and 0 bases from J, with 9 bases between.

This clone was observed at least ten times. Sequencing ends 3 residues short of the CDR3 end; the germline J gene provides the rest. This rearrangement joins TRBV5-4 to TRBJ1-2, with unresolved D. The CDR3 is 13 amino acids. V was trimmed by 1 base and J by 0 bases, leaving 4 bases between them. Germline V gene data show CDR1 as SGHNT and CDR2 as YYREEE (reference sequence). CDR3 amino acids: CASSLTANYGYTF. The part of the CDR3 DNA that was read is TGTGCCAGCAGCTTGACAGCTAACTATGGC.

The CDR3 sequence: CASSPLPQENYGYTF. The sequenced CDR3 bases are TGTGCCAGTAGTCCTCTACCCCAGGAGAACTATGGC. V and J are TRBV19 and TRBJ1-2, with D hard to call. The CDR3 is cut off 3 residues early in the read; its end comes from the germline J gene. This CDR3 region has 15 residues. V was pared by 5 bases and J by 2 bases, with 15 bases between. Germline loops: CDR1 LNHDA, CDR2 SQIVND (reference sequence).

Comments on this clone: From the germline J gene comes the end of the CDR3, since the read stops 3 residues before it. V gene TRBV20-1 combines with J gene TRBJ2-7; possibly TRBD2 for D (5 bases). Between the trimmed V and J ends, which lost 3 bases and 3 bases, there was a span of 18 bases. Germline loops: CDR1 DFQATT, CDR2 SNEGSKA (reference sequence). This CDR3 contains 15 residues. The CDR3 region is CSASSGRRVDYEQYF. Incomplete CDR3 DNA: TGCAGTGCTAGCAGCGGCCGGCGGGTCGACTACGAG.

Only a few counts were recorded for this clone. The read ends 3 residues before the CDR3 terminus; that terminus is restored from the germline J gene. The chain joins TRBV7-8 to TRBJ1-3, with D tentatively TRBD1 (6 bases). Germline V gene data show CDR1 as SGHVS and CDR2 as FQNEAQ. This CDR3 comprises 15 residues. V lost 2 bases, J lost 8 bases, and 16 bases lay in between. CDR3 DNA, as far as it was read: TGTGCCAGCAGCTTACCTGGGGGGGGCGCGGACACC. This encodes CASSLPGGGADT. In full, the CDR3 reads CASSLPGGGADTIYF.

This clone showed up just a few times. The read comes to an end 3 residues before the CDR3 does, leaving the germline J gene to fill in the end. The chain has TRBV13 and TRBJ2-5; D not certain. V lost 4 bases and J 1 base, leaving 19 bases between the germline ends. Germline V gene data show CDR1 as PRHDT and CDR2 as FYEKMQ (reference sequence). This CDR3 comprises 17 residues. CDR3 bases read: TGTGCCAGCAGCTCCTCAAGAGGCGGAAGCCTCCAAGAGACC. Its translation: CASSSSRGGSLQET. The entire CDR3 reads CASSSSRGGSLQETQYF.

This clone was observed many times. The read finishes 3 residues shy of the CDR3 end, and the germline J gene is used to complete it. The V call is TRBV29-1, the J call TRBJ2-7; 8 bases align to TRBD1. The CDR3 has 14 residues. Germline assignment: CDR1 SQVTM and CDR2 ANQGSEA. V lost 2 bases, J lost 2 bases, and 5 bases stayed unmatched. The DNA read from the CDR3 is TGCAGCGTTGAAATGCTGGACAGGGCCTACGAG. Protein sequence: CSVEMLDRAYE. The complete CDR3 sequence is CSVEMLDRAYEQYF.

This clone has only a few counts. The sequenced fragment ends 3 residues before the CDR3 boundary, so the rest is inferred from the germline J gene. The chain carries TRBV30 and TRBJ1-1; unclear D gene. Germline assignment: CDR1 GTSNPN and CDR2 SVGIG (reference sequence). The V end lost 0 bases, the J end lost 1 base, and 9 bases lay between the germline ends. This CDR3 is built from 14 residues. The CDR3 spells CAWSVLQPNTEAFF. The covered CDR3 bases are TGTGCCTGGAGTGTTTTACAGCCGAACACTGAA.

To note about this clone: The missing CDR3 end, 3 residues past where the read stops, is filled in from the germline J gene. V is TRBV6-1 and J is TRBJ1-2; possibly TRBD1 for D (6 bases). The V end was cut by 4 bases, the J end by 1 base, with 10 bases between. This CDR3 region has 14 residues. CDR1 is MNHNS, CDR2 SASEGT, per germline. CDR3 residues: CASSAGVGNYGYTF. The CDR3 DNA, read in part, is TGTGCCAGCAGTGCAGGGGTGGGTAACTATGGC.

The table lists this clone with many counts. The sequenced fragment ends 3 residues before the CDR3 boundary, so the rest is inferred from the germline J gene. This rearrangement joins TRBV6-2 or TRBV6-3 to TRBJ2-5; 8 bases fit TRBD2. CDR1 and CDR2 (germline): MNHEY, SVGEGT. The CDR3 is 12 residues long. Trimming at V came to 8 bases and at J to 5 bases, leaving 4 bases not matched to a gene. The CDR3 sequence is CASRTSGETQYF. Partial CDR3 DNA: TGTGCCAGCCGTACTAGCGGCGAGACC.

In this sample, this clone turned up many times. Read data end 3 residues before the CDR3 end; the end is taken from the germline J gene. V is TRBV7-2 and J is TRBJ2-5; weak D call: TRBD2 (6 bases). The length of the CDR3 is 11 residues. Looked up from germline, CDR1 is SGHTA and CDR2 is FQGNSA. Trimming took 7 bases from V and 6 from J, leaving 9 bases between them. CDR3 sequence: CASTRGKTQYF. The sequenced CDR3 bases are TGTGCCAGCACCCGGGGGAAGACC.

The part of the CDR3 DNA that was read is TGTGCCAGCAGCTTAGGAATAGGGGCCGGGGAG. It translates to CASSLGIGAGE. The full CDR3 reads CASSLGIGAGELFF. The V gene is TRBV7-8, the J gene TRBJ2-2, with TRBD1 as a possible D gene (5 bases). The read ends 3 residues before the CDR3 terminus; that terminus is restored from the germline J gene. The CDR3 consists of 14 residues. V was trimmed by 1 base and J by 6 bases, leaving 9 bases between them. Germline CDR1 and CDR2: SGHVS and FQNEAQ.

CDR3 DNA (partial): TGTGCCAGTGAGGCTAGCGGATCTAGCACAGATACG. It translates to CASEASGSSTDT. The CDR3 reads in full as CASEASGSSTDTQYF. This chain joins TRBV19 and TRBJ2-3; 7 bases line up with TRBD2. The read halts 3 residues ahead of the CDR3 end, with the missing end drawn from the germline J gene. CDR1 is LNHDA and CDR2 is SQIVND in the germline V gene (reference sequence). The CDR3 contains 15 residues. The V and J ends lost 8 bases and 0 bases, in that order; junction bases with no gene match: 8.

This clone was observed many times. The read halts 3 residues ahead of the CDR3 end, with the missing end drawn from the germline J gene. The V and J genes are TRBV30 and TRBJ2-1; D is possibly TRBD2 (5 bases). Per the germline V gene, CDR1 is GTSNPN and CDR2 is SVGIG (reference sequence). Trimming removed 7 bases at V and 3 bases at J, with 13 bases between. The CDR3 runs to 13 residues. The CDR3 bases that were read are TGTGCCTTTAAGGAGGCGGGCTACAATGAG. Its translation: CAFKEAGYNE. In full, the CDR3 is CAFKEAGYNEQFF.

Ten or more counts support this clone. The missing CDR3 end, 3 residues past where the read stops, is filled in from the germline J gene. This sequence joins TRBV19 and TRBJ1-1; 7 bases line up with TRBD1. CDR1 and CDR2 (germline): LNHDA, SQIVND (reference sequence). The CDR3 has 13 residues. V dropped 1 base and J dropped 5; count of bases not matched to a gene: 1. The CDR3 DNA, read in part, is TGTGCCAGTAGTATAGGACAGGGAACTGAA. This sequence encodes CASSIGQGTE. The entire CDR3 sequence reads CASSIGQGTEAFF.

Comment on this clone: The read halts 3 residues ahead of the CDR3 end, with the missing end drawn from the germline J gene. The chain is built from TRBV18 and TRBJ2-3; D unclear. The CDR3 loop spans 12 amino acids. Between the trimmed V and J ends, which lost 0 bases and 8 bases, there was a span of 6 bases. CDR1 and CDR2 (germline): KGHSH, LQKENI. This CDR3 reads CASSPPSRTQYF. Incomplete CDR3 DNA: TGTGCCAGCTCACCACCGTCTCGTACG.

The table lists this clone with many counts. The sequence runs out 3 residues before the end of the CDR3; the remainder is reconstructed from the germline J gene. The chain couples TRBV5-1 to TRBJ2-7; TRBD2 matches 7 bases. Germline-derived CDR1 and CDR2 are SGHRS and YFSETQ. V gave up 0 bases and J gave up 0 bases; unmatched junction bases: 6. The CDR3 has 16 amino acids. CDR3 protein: CASSLVPSGSSYEQYF. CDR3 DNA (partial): TGCGCCAGCAGCTTGGTTCCTAGCGGAAGCTCCTACGAG. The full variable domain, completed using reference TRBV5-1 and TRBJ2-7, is KAGVTQTPRYLIKTRGQQVTLSCSPISGHRSVSWYQQTPGQGLQFLFEYFSETQRNKGNFPGRFSGRQFSNSRSEMNVSTLELGDSALYLCASSLVPSGSSYEQYFGPGTRLTVT.

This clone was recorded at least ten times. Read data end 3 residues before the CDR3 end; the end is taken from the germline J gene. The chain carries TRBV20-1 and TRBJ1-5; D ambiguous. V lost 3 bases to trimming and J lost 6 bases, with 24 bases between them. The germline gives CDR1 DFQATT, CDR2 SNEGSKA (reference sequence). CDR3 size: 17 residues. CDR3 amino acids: CSASGEVGRFAGQPQHF. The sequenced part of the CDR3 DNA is TGCAGTGCTAGTGGGGAAGTTGGGCGGTTTGCGGGTCAGCCC.

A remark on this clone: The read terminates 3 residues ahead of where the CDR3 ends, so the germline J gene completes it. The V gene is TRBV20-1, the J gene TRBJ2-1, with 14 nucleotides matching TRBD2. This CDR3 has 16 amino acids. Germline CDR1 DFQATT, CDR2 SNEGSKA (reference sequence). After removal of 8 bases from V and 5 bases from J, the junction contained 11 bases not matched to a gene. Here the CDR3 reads CSLTSGRAGNHNEQFF. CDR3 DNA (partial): TGCAGTTTGACTAGCGGGAGGGCCGGTAACCACAATGAG.

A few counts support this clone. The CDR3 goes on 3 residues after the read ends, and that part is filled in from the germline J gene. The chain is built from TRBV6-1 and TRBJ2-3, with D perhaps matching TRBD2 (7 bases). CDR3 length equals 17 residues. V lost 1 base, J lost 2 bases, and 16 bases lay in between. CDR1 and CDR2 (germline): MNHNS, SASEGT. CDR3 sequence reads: CASSEEGGLPNTDTQYF. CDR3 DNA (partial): TGTGCCAGCAGTGAAGAGGGGGGACTACCGAACACAGATACG.

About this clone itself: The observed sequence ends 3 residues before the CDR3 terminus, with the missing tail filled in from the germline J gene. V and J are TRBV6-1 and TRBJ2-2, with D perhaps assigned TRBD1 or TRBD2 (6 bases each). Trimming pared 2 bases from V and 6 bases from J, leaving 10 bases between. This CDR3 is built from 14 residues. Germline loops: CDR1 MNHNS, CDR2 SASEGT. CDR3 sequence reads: CASSESGEAGELFF. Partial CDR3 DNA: TGTGCCAGCAGTGAATCAGGGGAGGCCGGGGAG.